What follows is one T cell receptor beta chain and its context. Its target antigen remains unknown. Base-call qualities are not available, and no considerably larger clone is one nucleotide away. The sample comes from a study of cytomegalovirus exposure and HLA in healthy donors (TCRdb year 2017). Notes on the research overall: A later analysis indicated that the 120 validation repertoires were generated on the platform also employed for the 700 or so repertoires of the first cohort. Along with the approximately 650-subject first cohort, a separate validation cohort of some 130 different subjects was used. High-throughput TCR immunosequencing, statistical association of individual TCRs with disease status, and machine learning were combined to predict cytomegalovirus infection status. The study was designed to test whether signatures of past pathogen exposure could be identified by cataloging public T cell receptors.

CDR1 is given as SNHLY and CDR2 as FYNNEI, both from the germline V gene. Reading from cysteine to phenylalanine, the CDR3 counts 13 amino acids. The only DNA kept is the CDR3, 39 bases in frame from the first base. Cut back by 3 bases and 4 bases, the V and J ends lie 7 bases apart. The donors were included in the validation cohort of over a hundred subjects, a group kept apart from the roughly 700-subject first cohort. The method behind the library was the immunoSEQ multiplex PCR assay. In the authors' own workflow: To diagnose cytomegalovirus status from the catalog of TCR beta chain sequences, a statistical classification framework was built. In its TCRdb copy, this immuneACCESS table keeps in-frame sequences only and misses some clones. Where compared with another copy, unresolved V genes explain less than half of these, and the others have no known cause. V, J and clone size were drawn from that table, and D and trimming were deduced from the DNA. The sample table records about 180,000 clones; roughly 89% of these occur just once. The biggest ten clones account for roughly 1.5% of the sample.

Study-wide findings and limitations: A later analysis had no HLA typing for the validation cohort, so co-occurrence there was scored across all 120 repertoires. While some public TCRs were present in many individuals, most TCR sequences turned up only very rarely across donors. The study gave a list of under 200 TCR beta chains associated with cytomegalovirus. In a later analysis, TCRs clustered in the first cohort were found to also tend to co-occur in the 120 validation repertoires, with 94% of cluster scores above 0. A few of the identified cytomegalovirus-associated TCR beta chains were confirmed in vitro to be specific for cytomegalovirus antigens. The classifier was reported to diagnose cytomegalovirus status with high specificity and sensitivity in both the original and validation cohorts. According to the authors, the approach could potentially be generalized to other disease states and immunological phenotypes.

Material: PBMCs. This chain joins TRBV2 to TRBJ1-5; the D gene cannot be resolved reliably. The receptor's source is a woman aged 25 to 39 in good health and CMV-seronegative. In nucleotides, the sequence is TGTGCCAGCAGTGACGATCTAAATCAGCCCCAGCATTTT. Its amino acids are CASSDDLNQPQHF.